These T cell receptor beta chains were read from a single sample in a study of shared clonotypes between healthy human individuals. Method: immunoSEQ multiplex PCR; TCRdb's copy keeps in-frame clones and lacks some. The sample has some 2 million clones, roughly 94% seen once. Sequencing was done on a sample of naive CD8+ T cells sorted from blood. These receptors were obtained from a man between 18 and 29 years old in good health. The CDR3 runs from the conserved cysteine through the conserved F or W. D genes are given only for firm matches. Some rows mark clone size as missing; the rest say once, few, many or name a class of expanded clone.

.	TRBV5-4	.	TRBJ2-1	TGTGCCAGCAGCCACCGGGGATCCCCTATCGATGAGCAGTTCTTC	CASSHRGSPIDEQFF
.	TRBV27	TRBD1	TRBJ1-1	TGTGCCAGCAGTTTAGGGACAGCGAACACTGAAGCTTTCTTT	CASSLGTANTEAFF
.	TRBV6-1	TRBD2	TRBJ2-7	TGTGCCAGCAGTGAAGCCAAGACTAGCGGGGGGTTCTACGAGCAGTACTTC	CASSEAKTSGGFYEQYF
few	TRBV11-2	TRBD2	TRBJ2-5	TGTGCCAGCAGCTTAGGCGGGGGGGGCCAAGAGACCCAGTACTTC	CASSLGGGGQETQYF
.	TRBV4-1	.	TRBJ2-1	TGCGCCAGCAGCCAGGATAGTGTGGGCGAGTACAATGAGCAGTTCTTC	CASSQDSVGEYNEQFF
.	TRBV28	.	TRBJ2-1	TGTGCCAGCAGTCTACCATATCACAGGGACACCTACAATGAGCAGTTCTTC	CASSLPYHRDTYNEQFF
.	TRBV2	TRBD2	TRBJ2-7	TGTGCCAGCAGTGTAGGCGGGGAAGCGGGAGAGCAGTACTTC	CASSVGGEAGEQYF
.	TRBV5-4	.	TRBJ2-7	TGTGCCAGCAGTTGGACACTGAGCTCCTACGAGCAGTACTTC	CASSWTLSSYEQYF
.	TRBV5-8	.	TRBJ1-1	TGTGCCAGCCCACTGGCAAATAGCCCGAACACTGAAGCTTTCTTT	CASPLANSPNTEAFF
.	TRBV4-3	.	TRBJ1-5	TGCGCCAGCAGCCAAGATGGCTCGGGGATCGAGCAGCCCCAGCATTTT	CASSQDGSGIEQPQHF
.	TRBV4-1	TRBD1	TRBJ1-1	TGCGCCAGCAGCCAAGGACAGGGGGAGGCTAAAGCTTTCTTT	CASSQGQGEAKAFF
.	TRBV29-1	.	TRBJ2-2	TGCAGCGTTATACAGGGTAACACCGGGGAGCTGTTTTTT	CSVIQGNTGELFF
.	TRBV4-3	.	TRBJ2-7	TGCGCCAGCAACGTATTAGGGGGAGCACTTACTATGAGGGAGCAGTACTTC	CASNVLGGALTMREQYF
.	TRBV30	TRBD1	TRBJ2-1	TGTGCCTGGAGCCTAGGGACAGGGACCCCCTACAATGAGCAGTTCTTC	CAWSLGTGTPYNEQFF
.	TRBV6-1	.	TRBJ2-2	TGTGCCAGCAGTGATCCCGAAAACCCAGCCACCGGGGAGCTGTTTTTT	CASSDPENPATGELFF
.	TRBV6-6	.	TRBJ1-1	TGTGCCAGCAGTTATGGGGTTATGACTGACACTGAAGCTTTCTTT	CASSYGVMTDTEAFF
.	TRBV5-4	.	TRBJ1-2	TGTGCCAGCAGCCAGATGGGCGATGGCTACACCTTC	CASSQMGDGYTF
few	TRBV4-1	.	TRBJ2-7	TGCGCCAGCAGCCAAGATGCAGGAACCTACGAGCAGTACTTC	CASSQDAGTYEQYF
.	TRBV4-2	.	TRBJ1-1	TGTGCCAGCAGCCAAGACGACGGGAACACTGAAGCTTTCTTT	CASSQDDGNTEAFF
.	TRBV4-1	TRBD1	TRBJ1-1	TGCGCCAGCAGCCAAACCGGGACAGGGAACACTGAAGCTTTCTTT	CASSQTGTGNTEAFF
.	TRBV7-8	.	TRBJ2-7	TGTGCCAGCAGCAACCCCGGAGAGCAGTACTTC	CASSNPGEQYF
.	TRBV7-6	.	TRBJ1-2	TGTGCCAGCAGCTTGGTCGGCGAGGGGGATGGCTACACCTTC	CASSLVGEGDGYTF
once	TRBV6-5	.	TRBJ1-2	TGTGCCAGCAGCCCGAGTGTGTACTATGGCTACACCTTC	CASSPSVYYGYTF
.	TRBV28	.	TRBJ1-1	TGTGCCAGCAGCTCGTCGGGGCCCGGGGACACTGAAGCTTTCTTT	CASSSSGPGDTEAFF
.	TRBV30	TRBD2	TRBJ2-5	TGTGCCTGGAGTGAGGGACTAGCGGGGTTAGAAGAGACCCAGTACTTC	CAWSEGLAGLEETQYF
.	TRBV19	TRBD1	TRBJ2-7	TGTGCCAGTAGTCCCTGGGACAGCATCTACGAGCAGTACTTC	CASSPWDSIYEQYF
.	TRBV28	.	TRBJ1-1	TGTGCCAGCGTGGCCCTAGCGTATAACACTGAAGCTTTCTTT	CASVALAYNTEAFF
.	TRBV7-9	.	TRBJ2-2	TGTGCCAGCAGCGTCCCTGTGTACGTGTCCGGGGAGCTGTTTTTT	CASSVPVYVSGELFF
.	TRBV15	.	TRBJ1-5	TGTGCCACCAGCAGAGATAGCCAGATTAGCAATCAGCCCCAGCATTTT	CATSRDSQISNQPQHF
.	TRBV29-1	.	TRBJ2-7	TGCAGCGTTGAAGGCCGGGACCCCGAGGGGCGTTTCTCCTACGAGCAGTACTTC	CSVEGRDPEGRFSYEQYF
.	TRBV27	.	TRBJ2-7	TGTGCCAGCAGACCAACAGGGATTACCTACGAGCAGTACTTC	CASRPTGITYEQYF
.	TRBV28	.	TRBJ1-6	TGTGCCAGCTTAAAGGCCCTCGACAATTCACCCCTCCACTTT	CASLKALDNSPLHF
.	TRBV18	.	TRBJ2-5	TGTGCCAGCTCACTCGACCCCCGGGAAGAAGAAAGCCAAGAGACCCAGTACTTC	CASSLDPREEESQETQYF
.	TRBV28	.	TRBJ2-2	TGTGCCAGCAGTTTAGGGGGGACCGGGGAGCTGTTTTTT	CASSLGGTGELFF
.	TRBV10-2	TRBD2	TRBJ2-2	TGCGCCAGCAGTGGCAGCGGGGCTCACGGGGAGCTGTTTTTT	CASSGSGAHGELFF
.	TRBV5-1	.	TRBJ2-3	TGCGCCAGCAGCTTGGAAGGTTTTCTCACAGATACGCAGTATTTT	CASSLEGFLTDTQYF
many	TRBV30	.	TRBJ1-1	TGTGCCTGGAGTGGTCAGAGGGAGGGGGCTTTCTTT	CAWSGQREGAFF
.	TRBV28	.	TRBJ2-1	TGTGCCAGCAGTTTAGATGGGGCTGAGCAGTTCTTC	CASSLDGAEQFF
.	TRBV7-9	TRBD1	TRBJ1-6	TGTGCCAGCAGCCCCGGACAGGGAAGCTCCTATAATTCACCCCTCCACTTT	CASSPGQGSSYNSPLHF
once	TRBV25-1	.	TRBJ1-1	TGTGCCAGCACCCTCGGGGGGGCTGAAGCTTTCTTT	CASTLGGAEAFF
.	TRBV5-1	TRBD2	TRBJ2-1	TGCGCCAGCAGCTTAGGGACTAGAAGCATCAATGAGCAATTCTTC	CASSLGTRSINEQFF
.	TRBV4-1	.	TRBJ2-7	TGCGCCAGCAGCCAGGGCGGGGGCCTCGAGCAGTACTTC	CASSQGGGLEQYF
.	TRBV27	.	TRBJ2-1	TGTGCCAGCAGTTTATCAGTCGCACTCAATGAGCAGTTCTTC	CASSLSVALNEQFF
.	TRBV5-1	.	TRBJ2-1	TGCGCCAGCAGGCTAGACTCCTACAATGAGCAGTTCTTC	CASRLDSYNEQFF
.	TRBV15	.	TRBJ2-7	TGTGCCACCAGCAGGGGGGCCTCCTACGAGCAGTACTTC	CATSRGASYEQYF
.	TRBV7-2	.	TRBJ1-2	TGTGCCAGCAGCTTAGTTGGAGGGGCGACCCATGGCTACACCTTC	CASSLVGGATHGYTF
.	TRBV7-6	.	TRBJ2-7	TGTGCCAGCAGCTCGACAGGCTACGAGCAGTACTTC	CASSSTGYEQYF
.	TRBV4-1	TRBD2	TRBJ2-7	TGCGCCAGCAGCCAACTAGCGGGGGTCTACGAGCAGTACTTC	CASSQLAGVYEQYF
.	TRBV27	TRBD1	TRBJ2-7	TGTGCCAGCAGTCCAAGCTCCGGGACAGAAACCTACGAGCAGTACTTC	CASSPSSGTETYEQYF
.	TRBV6-6	TRBD1	TRBJ2-1	TGTGCCAGCAGTTGGGACGGGACAGGTTACAATGAGCAGTTCTTC	CASSWDGTGYNEQFF
.	TRBV9	.	TRBJ1-5	TGTGCCAGCAGCGTAGGTAGCAATCAGCCCCAGCATTTT	CASSVGSNQPQHF
.	TRBV6-6	TRBD2	TRBJ2-7	TGTGCCAGCAGTTACCGGGGGGCCTACGAGCAGTACTTC	CASSYRGAYEQYF
.	TRBV2	.	TRBJ2-2	TGTGCCAGCAGTGAATCCAGCGGACCCGGGGAGCTGTTTTTT	CASSESSGPGELFF
.	TRBV7-2	.	TRBJ1-3	TGTGCCAGCAGCCAGTGGGGTGGAGGAAACACCATATATTTT	CASSQWGGGNTIYF
.	TRBV11-2	TRBD1	TRBJ2-2	TGTGCCAGCAGCTTGACTGGGACAGGGGGCTATGGGGAGCTGTTTTTT	CASSLTGTGGYGELFF
.	TRBV7-8	TRBD1	TRBJ2-5	TGTGCCAGCAGTGACAGGGAGGAGACCCAGTACTTC	CASSDREETQYF
.	TRBV5-6	.	TRBJ2-3	TGTGCCAGCAGCTCTACCTTAGTGGGGCTCAGCACAGATACGCAGTATTTT	CASSSTLVGLSTDTQYF
.	TRBV30	.	TRBJ2-3	TGTGCCTGGGACAACACAGGGTCTAGCACAGATACGCAGTATTTT	CAWDNTGSSTDTQYF
.	TRBV6-6	.	TRBJ1-1	TGTGCCAGCAGTTACTCGGGAGGACGTAGTGAAGCTTTCTTT	CASSYSGGRSEAFF